This section outlines one T cell receptor beta chain sequence together with its context. The antigen is undetermined. These data are taken from a study of cytomegalovirus exposure and HLA in healthy donors. Study details: Earlier sequencing of some 170 million T cells yielded roughly 100 million unique TCR beta sequences. Roughly 80 million unique TCRs from HLA-typed donors made up an early data release. Within the Caucasian-associated ancestry cluster were under 85% of the approximately 400 genotyped donors.

The PCR ran on 60 Vbeta and 13 Jbeta primers. TCRdb keeps only in-frame clones here, not all; method: immunoSEQ multiplex PCR. The table records 120,000 to 150,000 clones, about 64% of them present only once. Notes on the study in general: Within a later analysis, the majority of CMV-associated TCR beta chains appeared HLA-restricted.

Input material: PBMCs. This receptor was taken from a woman in her 30s in good health and CMV-seropositive.

CDR3 sequence: CAITGRYEQYF. The CDR3 nucleotides read TGTGCCATCACAGGGCGGTACGAGCAGTACTTC. The V gene is TRBV10-3, the J gene TRBJ2-7; TRBD1 is a possible D gene (5 bases). CDR1 and CDR2 from the germline V gene are ENHRY and SYGVKD. The CDR3 loop spans 11 amino acids. V was shortened by 7 bases and J by 4 bases, with 8 bases between the two germline ends.